Sequencing of this TCR beta chain was carried out in a study of T cell responses to AZD1222 COVID-19 vaccine. Study outcomes and limitations: At baseline, just a handful of AZD1222 recipients tested seropositive. Most donors were white British and more were female, and clonal diversity was possibly underestimated.

Regarding this clone: Its antigen is not identified.

The CDR3 is 13 amino acids. Germline loops: CDR1 GTSNPN, CDR2 SVGIG (reference sequence). V was cut by 2 bases and J by 5 bases, with 12 bases left in between. TCRdb's copy holds only in-frame clones and misses some; the assay was immunoSEQ multiplex PCR. The repertoire consists of 100,000 or so clones, with 89% occurring once and the leading ten covering over 35%. This specimen consisted of peripheral blood, obtained 28 days after the second AZD1222 dose. The sequence derives from an adult who received the AZD1222 COVID-19 vaccine. The chain couples TRBV30 to TRBJ2-5; a possible D gene is TRBD2 (5 bases). In DNA form, the CDR3 reads TGTGCCTGGAGTCTCCGGGAAAGGGAGACCCAGTACTTC. Translated: CAWSLRERETQYF.